This T cell receptor (beta chain) is drawn from a study of cytotoxic CD8 clonotypes in ibrutinib-treated CLL. Study observations and caveats: Public clonotypes, found uncommonly, either contracted or stayed stable on treatment.

As regards this clone: Its antigen is not known.

The V gene lost 3 bases and the J gene lost 3 bases, with 6 bases spanning the gap. This CDR3 spans 12 amino acids. Germline CDR1 reads MGHRA; CDR2 reads YSYEKL. Clones were read by immunoSEQ multiplex PCR, and TCRdb kept only the in-frame ones, dropping some. The sample contains 250,000 to 350,000 clones, 70% to 80% of which appear only once. The sequence was collected from a human donor with chronic lymphocytic leukemia. The sample in question was PBMCs, obtained at disease progression, from a patient treated with ibrutinib. This sequence joins TRBV4-1 and TRBJ2-7; possibly TRBD1 for D (5 bases). The CDR3 bases are TGCGCCAGCAGCCAGGGGCTCTACGAGCAGTACTTC. This sequence encodes CASSQGLYEQYF.